The clone carrying this T cell receptor (beta chain) was recorded a few times. The sample originates from a study of blood T cells in healthy people across ages. Overall study context: T cells yielded about one barcoded beta molecule per two cells through template switching.

A second about 7 to 11 cycle PCR used barcoded and J-beta primers. Samples each returned at least 2.5 million CDR3-containing paired-end reads. TCRdb passed the 5' RACE reads through MiXCR, listing each CDR3 protein once. The table lists some 880,000 distinct CDR3 sequences, around 34% of them singletons. Specimen: blood. This TCR was sampled from a young man in good health.

The CDR3 sequence: CASSPPKSGFRTTDTQYF. In DNA form, the CDR3 reads TGTGCCAGCTCACCACCAAAGTCGGGGTTTAGGACCACAGATACGCAGTATTTT. The chain employs TRBV18 and TRBJ2-3, with D possibly being TRBD2 (5 bases). Trimming cost V 0 bases and J 2 bases, with 18 bases left between them. This CDR3 is 18 amino acids long. Germline values: CDR1 KGHSH, CDR2 LQKENI.